This T cell receptor beta chain is from a study of STAT3 mutations in large granular lymphocyte leukemia. Background on the study: About 38% of treated T-LGLL patients showed hematologic response to immunosuppression.

Study-level findings and limits: At least one immunodominant TCR beta clonotype appeared in every T-cell large granular lymphocyte leukemia patient. After therapy, 6 of 18 patients switched clonotypes, all new clones STAT3 wild type.

The CDR3 has 10 residues. Germline V gene lookup returns CDR1 GTSNPN and CDR2 SVGIG (reference sequence). TCRbeta libraries averaged roughly 40,000 productive templates per sample. Only in-frame clones appear in the TCRdb table, and some are missing; sequencing was by immunoSEQ multiplex PCR. Here the sample spans thousands of clones, around 42% being singletons. This clone was observed a handful of times. Its antigen is still unknown. At one end the junction does not follow the germline gene, possibly because of a read error. The clonotype was recovered from a man in his 60s with T-cell large granular lymphocyte leukemia. Some clones in this sample may be carry-over from other donors' samples. J is TRBJ2-7 and V is TRBV30; possibly TRBD1 or TRBD2 for D (5 bases each). The specimen was peripheral blood mononuclear cells. For the CDR3, the DNA is TGTGCCTGGAGTGGGGACGGACTCCACTTC. Translation: CAWSGDGLHF.